This entry describes one T cell receptor beta chain. The antigen is unknown. Generated by immunoSEQ multiplex PCR, the TCRdb table keeps only in-frame clones and is missing some. The sample holds some 190,000 clones, about 89% seen once. The data are from a study of T cell responses to AZD1222 COVID-19 vaccine. General observations from the study: Only a handful of AZD1222 recipients, roughly six in all, had baseline seropositivity. Spike-wide vaccine-associated CD4 TCRs dominated at 160-218 and 743-854.

This CDR3 comprises 15 residues. The material was peripheral blood, obtained 28 days after the second AZD1222 dose. This rearrangement joins TRBV21-1 to TRBJ2-7; the table's TRBD1 call for D was not verified on the DNA. TRBV21-1 is a listed pseudogene. This receptor was obtained from an adult who received the AZD1222 COVID-19 vaccine. In nucleotides, the CDR3 is TGTGCCAGCAGCACCTGGACAGGACTCTCCTACGAGCAGTACTTC. Amino acids: CASSTWTGLSYEQYF.